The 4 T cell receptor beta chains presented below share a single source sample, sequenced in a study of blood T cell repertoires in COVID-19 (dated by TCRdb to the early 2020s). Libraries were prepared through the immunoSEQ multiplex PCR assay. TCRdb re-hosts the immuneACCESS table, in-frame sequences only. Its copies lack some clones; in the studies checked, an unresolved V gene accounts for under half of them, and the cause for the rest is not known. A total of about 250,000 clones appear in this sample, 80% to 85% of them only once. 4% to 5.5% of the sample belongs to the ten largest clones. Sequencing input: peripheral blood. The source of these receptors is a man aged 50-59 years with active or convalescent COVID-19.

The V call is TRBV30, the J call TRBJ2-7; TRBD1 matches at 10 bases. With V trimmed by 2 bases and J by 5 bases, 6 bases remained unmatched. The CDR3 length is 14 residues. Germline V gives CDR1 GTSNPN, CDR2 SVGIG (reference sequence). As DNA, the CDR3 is TGTGCCTGGAGTTTGGGACAGGGGTTCCACGAGCAGTACTTC. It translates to CAWSLGQGFHEQYF.

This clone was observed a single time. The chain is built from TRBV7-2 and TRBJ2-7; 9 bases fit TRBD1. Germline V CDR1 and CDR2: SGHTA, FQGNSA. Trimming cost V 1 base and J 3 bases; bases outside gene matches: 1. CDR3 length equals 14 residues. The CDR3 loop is CASSLGDRDYEQYF. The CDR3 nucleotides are TGTGCCAGCAGCTTAGGGGACAGGGACTACGAGCAGTACTTC.

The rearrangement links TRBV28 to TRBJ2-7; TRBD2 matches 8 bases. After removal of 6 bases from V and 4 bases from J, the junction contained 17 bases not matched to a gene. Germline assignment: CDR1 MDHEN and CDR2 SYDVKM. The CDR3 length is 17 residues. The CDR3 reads CASRDPRGGSTYYEQYF. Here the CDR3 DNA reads TGTGCCAGCAGGGACCCACGGGGGGGTTCAACCTATTACGAGCAGTACTTC.

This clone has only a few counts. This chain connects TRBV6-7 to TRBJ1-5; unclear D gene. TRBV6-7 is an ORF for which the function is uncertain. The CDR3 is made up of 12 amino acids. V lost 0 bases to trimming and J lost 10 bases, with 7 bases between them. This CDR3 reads CASSYSEIPQHF. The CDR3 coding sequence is TGTGCCAGCAGTTACTCGGAGATTCCCCAGCATTTT.